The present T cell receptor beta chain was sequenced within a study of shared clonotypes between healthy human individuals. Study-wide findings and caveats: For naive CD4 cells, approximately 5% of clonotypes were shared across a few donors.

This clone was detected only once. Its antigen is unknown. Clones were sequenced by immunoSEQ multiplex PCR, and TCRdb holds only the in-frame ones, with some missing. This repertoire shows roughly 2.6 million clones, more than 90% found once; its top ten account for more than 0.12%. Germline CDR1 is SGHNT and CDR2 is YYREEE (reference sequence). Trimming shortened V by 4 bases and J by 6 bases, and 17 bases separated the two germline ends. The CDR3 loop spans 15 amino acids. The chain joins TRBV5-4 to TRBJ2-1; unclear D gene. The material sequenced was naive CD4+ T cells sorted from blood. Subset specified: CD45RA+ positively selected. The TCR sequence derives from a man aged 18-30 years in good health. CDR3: CASSPPSRALNEQFF. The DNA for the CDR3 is TGTGCCAGCAGCCCCCCGAGCCGGGCCCTCAATGAGCAGTTCTTC.